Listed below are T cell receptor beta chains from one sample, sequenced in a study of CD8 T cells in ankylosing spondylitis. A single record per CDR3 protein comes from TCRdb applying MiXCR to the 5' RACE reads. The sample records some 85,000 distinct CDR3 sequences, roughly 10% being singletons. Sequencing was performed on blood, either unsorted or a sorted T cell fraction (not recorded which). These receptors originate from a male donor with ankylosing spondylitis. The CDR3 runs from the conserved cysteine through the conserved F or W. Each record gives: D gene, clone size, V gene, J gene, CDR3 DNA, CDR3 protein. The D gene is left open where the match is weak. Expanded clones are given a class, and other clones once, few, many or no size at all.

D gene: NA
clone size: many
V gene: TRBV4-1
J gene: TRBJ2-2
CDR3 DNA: TGCGCCAGCAGCCTGGGAAGGGCAGCCGGGGAGCTGTTTTTT
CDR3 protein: CASSLGRAAGELFF

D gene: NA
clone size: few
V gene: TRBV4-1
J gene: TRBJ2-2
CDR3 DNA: TGCGCCAGCAGCCAATTTACGAGTACCGGGGAGCTGTTTTTT
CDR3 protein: CASSQFTSTGELFF

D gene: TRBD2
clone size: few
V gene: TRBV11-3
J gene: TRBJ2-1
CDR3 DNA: TGTGCCAGCAGCCTCGCGGGGGTCTTCGGCAATGAGCAGTTCTTC
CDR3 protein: CASSLAGVFGNEQFF

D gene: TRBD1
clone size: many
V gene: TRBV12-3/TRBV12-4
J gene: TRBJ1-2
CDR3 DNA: TGTGCCAGCAGTCCCGGGACAGGGGGCGGCTACACCTTC
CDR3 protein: CASSPGTGGGYTF

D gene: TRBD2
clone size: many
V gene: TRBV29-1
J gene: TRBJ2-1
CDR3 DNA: TGCAGCGTTGAAGGGTCTAGCGGGAGTTACAATGAGCAGTTCTTC
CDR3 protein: CSVEGSSGSYNEQFF

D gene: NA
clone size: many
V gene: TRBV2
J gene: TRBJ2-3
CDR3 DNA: TGTGCCAGCAGTGGGACGGCTAGCACAGATACGCAGTATTTT
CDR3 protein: CASSGTASTDTQYF

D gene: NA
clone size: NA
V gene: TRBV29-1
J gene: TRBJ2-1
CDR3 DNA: TGCAGCGTTGTTTTTCTCGGAAATGAGCAGTTCTTC
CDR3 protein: CSVVFLGNEQFF

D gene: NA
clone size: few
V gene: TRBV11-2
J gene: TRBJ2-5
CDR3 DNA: TGTGCCAGCAGCAGCCGGGACTGGACCGAAGAGACCCAGTACTTC
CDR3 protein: CASSSRDWTEETQYF

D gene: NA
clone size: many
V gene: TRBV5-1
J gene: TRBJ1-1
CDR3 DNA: TGCGCCAGCAGCGGGGAGGACATGAACACTGAAGCTTTCTTT
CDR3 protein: CASSGEDMNTEAFF

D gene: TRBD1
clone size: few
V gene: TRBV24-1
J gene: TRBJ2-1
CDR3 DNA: TGTGCCACCAGTGATTCACAGGGGGGCTCCTACAATGAGCAGTTCTTC
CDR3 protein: CATSDSQGGSYNEQFF

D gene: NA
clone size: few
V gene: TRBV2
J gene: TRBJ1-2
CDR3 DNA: TGTGCCAGCAGTGAAGGGTCAAGCCCTAGCTATGGCTACACCTTC
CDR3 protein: CASSEGSSPSYGYTF

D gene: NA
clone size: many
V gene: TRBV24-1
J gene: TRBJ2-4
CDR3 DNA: TGTGCCACCAGTGAGGCTCAGGGAAACATTCAGTACTTC
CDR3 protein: CATSEAQGNIQYF

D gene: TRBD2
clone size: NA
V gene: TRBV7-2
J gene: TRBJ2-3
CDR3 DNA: TGTGCCAGCAGCTTAGCCTGGGATATTAGCGGGAGTAAGGGCACAGATACGCAGTATTTT
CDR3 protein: CASSLAWDISGSKGTDTQYF

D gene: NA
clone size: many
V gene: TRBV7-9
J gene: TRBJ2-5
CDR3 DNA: TGTGCCAGCAGCTCAAATCCTAGGGGAGTGGAGACCCAGTACTTC
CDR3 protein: CASSSNPRGVETQYF

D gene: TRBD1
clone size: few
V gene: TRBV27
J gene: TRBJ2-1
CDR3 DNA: TGTGCCAGCAGAACACAGGGGGCGATTTACAATGAGCAGTTCTTC
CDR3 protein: CASRTQGAIYNEQFF

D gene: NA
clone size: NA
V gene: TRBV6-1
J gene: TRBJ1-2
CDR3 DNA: TGTGCCAGCAGTGAAGTAGTGGGGAGCTATGGCTACACCTTC
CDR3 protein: CASSEVVGSYGYTF

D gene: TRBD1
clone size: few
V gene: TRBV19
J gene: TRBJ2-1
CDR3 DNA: TGTGCCAGTAGGACCCAGGGGGTGTCCTACAATGAGCAGTTCTTC
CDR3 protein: CASRTQGVSYNEQFF

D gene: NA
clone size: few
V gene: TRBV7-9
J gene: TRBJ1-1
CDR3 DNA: TGTGCCAGCAGCTTACCCCCCGGGATCTTGAACACTGAAGCTTTCTTT
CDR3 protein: CASSLPPGILNTEAFF

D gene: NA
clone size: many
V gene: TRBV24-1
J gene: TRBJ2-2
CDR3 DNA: TGTGCCACCAGTGAACCGGGATCGAGCGGGGAGCTGTTTTTT
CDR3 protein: CATSEPGSSGELFF

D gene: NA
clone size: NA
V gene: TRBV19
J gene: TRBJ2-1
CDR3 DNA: TGTGCCAGTAGTATATTCAGGGAGAATGAGCAGTTCTTC
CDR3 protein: CASSIFRENEQFF

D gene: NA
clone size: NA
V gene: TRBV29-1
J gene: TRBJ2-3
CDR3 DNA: TGCAGCGTTGGAAAAGGGTTCGAGGCCTCAAGCACAGATACGCAGTATTTT
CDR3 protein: CSVGKGFEASSTDTQYF

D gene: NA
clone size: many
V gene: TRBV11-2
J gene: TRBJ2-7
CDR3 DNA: TGTGCCAGCAGCTTTAGGGGTTCCTACGAGCAGTACTTC
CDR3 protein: CASSFRGSYEQYF

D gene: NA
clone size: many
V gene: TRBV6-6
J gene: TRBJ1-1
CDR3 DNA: TGTGCCAGCAGCTTTGGGACATATGAAGCTTTCTTT
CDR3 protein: CASSFGTYEAFF

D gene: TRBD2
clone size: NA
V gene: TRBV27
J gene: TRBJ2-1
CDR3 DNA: TGTGCCAGCAGCCTTAGCGGGAGTGGGCAGTTCTTC
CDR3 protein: CASSLSGSGQFF

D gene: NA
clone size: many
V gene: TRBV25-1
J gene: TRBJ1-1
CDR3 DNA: TGTGCCAGCAGCGCCCGGTGGGAGACGGCTGAAGCTTTCTTT
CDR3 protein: CASSARWETAEAFF

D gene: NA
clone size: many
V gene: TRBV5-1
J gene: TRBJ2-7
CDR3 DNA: TGCGCCAGCAGCTCGCAGGGGCCTGAGCAGTACTTC
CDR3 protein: CASSSQGPEQYF

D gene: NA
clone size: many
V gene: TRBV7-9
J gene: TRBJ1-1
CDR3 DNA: TGTGCCAGCAGCTTCCCGGCAGGAACGAACACTGAAGCTTTCTTT
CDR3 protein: CASSFPAGTNTEAFF

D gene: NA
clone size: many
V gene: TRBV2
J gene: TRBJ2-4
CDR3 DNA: TGTGCCAGCAGTGAAGCTCTCCAGGGACTGAACATTCAGTACTTC
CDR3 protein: CASSEALQGLNIQYF

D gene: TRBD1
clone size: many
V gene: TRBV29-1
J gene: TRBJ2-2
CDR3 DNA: TGCAGCGTTGGGGACAGGGTAATTACCGCCGGGGAGCTGTTTTTT
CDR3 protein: CSVGDRVITAGELFF

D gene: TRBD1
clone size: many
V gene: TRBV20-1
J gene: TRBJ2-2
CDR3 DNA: TGCAGTGCTCCCGGGACAGGGGAACCCACCGGGGAGCTGTTTTTT
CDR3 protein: CSAPGTGEPTGELFF